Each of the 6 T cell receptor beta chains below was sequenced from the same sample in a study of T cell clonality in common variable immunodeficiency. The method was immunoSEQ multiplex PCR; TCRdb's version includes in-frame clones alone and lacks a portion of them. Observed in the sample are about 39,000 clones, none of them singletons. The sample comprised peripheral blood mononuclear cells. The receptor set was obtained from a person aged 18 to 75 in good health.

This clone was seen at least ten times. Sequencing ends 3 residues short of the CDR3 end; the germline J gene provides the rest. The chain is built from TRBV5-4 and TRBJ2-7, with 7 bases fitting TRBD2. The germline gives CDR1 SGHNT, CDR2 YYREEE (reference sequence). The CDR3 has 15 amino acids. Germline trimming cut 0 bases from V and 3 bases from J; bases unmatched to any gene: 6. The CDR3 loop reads CASSLAGREFYEQYF. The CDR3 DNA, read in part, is TGTGCCAGCAGCTTGGCCGGGCGGGAGTTCTACGAG.

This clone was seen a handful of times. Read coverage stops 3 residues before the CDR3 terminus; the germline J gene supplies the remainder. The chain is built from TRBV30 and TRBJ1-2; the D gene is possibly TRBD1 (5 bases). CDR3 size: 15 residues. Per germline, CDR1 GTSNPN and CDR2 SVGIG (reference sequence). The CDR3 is CAWSGKGLAGRDYTF. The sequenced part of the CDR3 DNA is TGTGCCTGGAGCGGGAAGGGACTAGCGGGAAGAGAC.

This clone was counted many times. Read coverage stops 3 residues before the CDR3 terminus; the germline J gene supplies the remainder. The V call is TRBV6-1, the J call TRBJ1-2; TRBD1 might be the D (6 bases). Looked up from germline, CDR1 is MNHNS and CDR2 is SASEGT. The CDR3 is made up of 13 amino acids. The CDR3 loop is CASSEDRVRGYTF. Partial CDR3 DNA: TGTGCCAGCAGTGAAGACAGGGTCAGGGGC.

This CDR3 reads CASGTSGSMAGELFF. The DNA read from the CDR3 is TGTGCCAGCGGAACTAGCGGGAGTATGGCCGGGGAG. The V gene is TRBV11-2, the J gene TRBJ2-2; TRBD2 aligns across 11 bases. The CDR3 end falls 3 residues outside the read, so it is completed with the germline J gene. Germline V gene lookup returns CDR1 SGHAT and CDR2 FQNNGV. The CDR3 runs to 15 residues. V lost 8 bases, J lost 6 bases, and 8 bases stayed unmatched.

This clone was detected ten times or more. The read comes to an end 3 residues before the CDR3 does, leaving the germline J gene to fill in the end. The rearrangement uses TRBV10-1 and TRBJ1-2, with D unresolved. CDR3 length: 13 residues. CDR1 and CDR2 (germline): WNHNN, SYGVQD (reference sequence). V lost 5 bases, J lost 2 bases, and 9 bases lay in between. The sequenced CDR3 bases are TGCGCCAGCAGTAGAACTCCGAACTATGGC. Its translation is CASSRTPNYG. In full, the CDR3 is CASSRTPNYGYTF.

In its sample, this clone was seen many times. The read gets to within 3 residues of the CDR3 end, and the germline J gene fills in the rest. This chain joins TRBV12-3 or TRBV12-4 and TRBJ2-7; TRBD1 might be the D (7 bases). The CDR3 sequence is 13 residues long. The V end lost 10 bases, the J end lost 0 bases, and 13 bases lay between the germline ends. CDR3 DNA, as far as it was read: TGTGCCATCCGGAGGGACAGCTCCTACGAG. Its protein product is CAIRRDSSYE. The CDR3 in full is CAIRRDSSYEQYF.